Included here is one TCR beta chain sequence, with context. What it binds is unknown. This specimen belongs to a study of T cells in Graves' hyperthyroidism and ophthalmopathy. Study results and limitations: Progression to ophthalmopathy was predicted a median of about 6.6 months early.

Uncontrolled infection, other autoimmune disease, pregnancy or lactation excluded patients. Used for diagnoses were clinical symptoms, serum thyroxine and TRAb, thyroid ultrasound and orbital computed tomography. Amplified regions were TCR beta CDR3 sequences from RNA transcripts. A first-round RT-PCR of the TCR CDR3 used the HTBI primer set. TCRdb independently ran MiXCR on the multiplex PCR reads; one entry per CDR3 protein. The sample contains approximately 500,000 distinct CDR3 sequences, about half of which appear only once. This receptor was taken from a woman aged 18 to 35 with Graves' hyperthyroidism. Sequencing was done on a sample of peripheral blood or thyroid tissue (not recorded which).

The CDR3 bases are TGCAGCGTTGTAGTGACCCGAGCCGATGAGCAGTTCTTC. Protein product: CSVVVTRADEQFF. This chain links TRBV29-1 with TRBJ2-1; D uncertain. The V and J ends lost 4 bases and 8 bases respectively, with 15 bases between them. The CDR3 sequence is 13 residues long. Germline loops: CDR1 SQVTM, CDR2 ANQGSEA.